The 21 T cell receptor beta chains below come from one sample, sequenced in a study of OX40 agonist ivuxolimab in advanced cancers. Sequencing was performed with immunoSEQ multiplex PCR; in TCRdb, only in-frame clones are kept and a portion is missing. The data show about 41,000 clones, around 73% seen once. The specimen comprised CD4+ or CD8+ T cells sorted from blood, sampled in a trial of the OX40 agonist ivuxolimab. Source of these receptors: an adult with an advanced solid tumor such as melanoma, head and neck, liver or kidney cancer.

The rearrangement joins TRBV7-2 to TRBJ2-5, with no clear D. Per the germline V gene, CDR1 is SGHTA and CDR2 is FQGNSA. The CDR3 covers 16 residues. Trimming shortened V by 4 bases and J by 0 bases, and 15 bases separated the two germline ends. DNA of the CDR3: TGTGCCAGCAGCTCGCCAGGCACACGGTACCAAGAGACCCAGTACTTC. This codes for CASSSPGTRYQETQYF.

This clone has only one observation. This chain links TRBV6-6 with TRBJ1-1; a weak D match, TRBD1 (5 bases). Trimming removed 6 bases at V and 1 base at J, with 12 bases between. CDR3 size: 14 residues. In germline, CDR1 is MNHNY, CDR2 SVGAGI (reference sequence). CDR3 nucleotides: TGTGCCAGCAGCACCGGGACGGCGAACACTGAAGCTTTCTTT. Its translation: CASSTGTANTEAFF.

This clone came up once. The chain uses TRBV7-9 and TRBJ2-7; TRBD1 matches 8 bases. Germline V gives CDR1 SEHNR, CDR2 FQNEAQ (reference sequence). The CDR3 has 13 residues. After removal of 6 bases from V and 6 bases from J, the junction contained 7 bases not matched to a gene. CDR3: CASRGTGSSEQYF. The CDR3, as DNA: TGTGCCAGCAGGGGGACAGGTTCATCCGAGCAGTACTTC.

The J gene is TRBJ1-1, the V gene TRBV27; D call uncertain. The CDR3 consists of 13 residues. Germline V CDR1 and CDR2: MNHEY, SMNVEV (reference sequence). The V gene lost 0 bases and the J gene lost 1 base, with 3 bases spanning the gap. In nucleotides, the CDR3 is TGTGCCAGCAGTTTATCGCGGAACACTGAAGCTTTCTTT. Translating gives CASSLSRNTEAFF.

Comments on this clone: At one boundary the junction diverges from the germline segment, which might be a read error. The rearrangement joins TRBV2 to TRBJ2-5; possible D gene TRBD2, 5 bases. Germline assignment: CDR1 SNHLY and CDR2 FYNNEI. The CDR3 contains 14 residues. The CDR3 DNA reads TGTGCCAGCAGTGAAGGGACTGCACAAGGGACCCAGTACTTC. Translation: CASSEGTAQGTQYF.

CDR3 loop: CASSDWAGYEQYF. CDR3 DNA sequence: TGTGCCAGCAGTGACTGGGCAGGGTACGAGCAGTACTTC. The chain recombines TRBV6-4 with TRBJ2-5, with a tentative D call TRBD1 (5 bases). The DNA end is a closer match to TRBJ2-7, so the J assignment may be wrong. Germline CDR1 MRHNA, CDR2 SNTAGT. The length of the CDR3 is 13 residues.

V gene TRBV7-9 combines with J gene TRBJ1-1; TRBD1 agrees at 7 bases. Germline-derived CDR1 and CDR2 are SEHNR and FQNEAQ (reference sequence). J was trimmed by 0 bases and V by 1 base; bases with no gene match: 2. This CDR3 is built from 15 residues. The CDR3 here is CASSLGRGLNTEAFF. The CDR3 bases are TGTGCCAGCAGCTTAGGAAGGGGGCTGAACACTGAAGCTTTCTTT.

The chain couples TRBV25-1 to TRBJ1-2; D is perhaps TRBD1 (5 bases). V shed 3 bases and J shed 6 bases, with 14 bases lying between them. The CDR3 runs to 14 residues. Germline V gene data show CDR1 as MGHDK and CDR2 as SYGVNS. The CDR3 sequence is CASSDPGRGDGYTF. CDR3 DNA: TGTGCCAGCAGTGATCCTGGGAGGGGCGATGGCTACACCTTC.

This clone was seen only a few times. The chain couples TRBV10-1 to TRBJ1-6; D is ambiguous. This CDR3 is built from 15 residues. V lost 2 bases and J lost 1, with 6 bases in between. Germline CDR1 reads WNHNN; CDR2 reads SYGVQD (reference sequence). The CDR3 DNA reads TGCGCCAGCAGTGAGGCACAGTCCTATAATTCACCCCTCCACTTT. Translating gives CASSEAQSYNSPLHF.

The rearrangement links TRBV11-2 to TRBJ2-5, with 10 bases identical to TRBD2. The trim removed 1 base at V and 5 bases at J, leaving 13 bases unmatched. The CDR3 consists of 18 residues. Germline loops: CDR1 SGHAT, CDR2 FQNNGV. CDR3 region: CASSLGVAASGSSETQYF. The DNA of the CDR3 is TGTGCCAGCAGCTTAGGGGTCGCGGCTAGCGGGAGTTCGGAGACCCAGTACTTC.

The rearrangement links TRBV27 to TRBJ1-3; D not certain. Germline lookup yields CDR1 MNHEY and CDR2 SMNVEV (reference sequence). The CDR3 loop spans 14 amino acids. V was trimmed by 4 bases and J by 4 bases, leaving 11 bases between them. Written as DNA, the CDR3 is TGTGCCAGCAGTTCGGGCTTGTACGGAAACACCATATATTTT. Protein sequence: CASSSGLYGNTIYF.

In nucleotides, the CDR3 is TGTGCCTGGAGTGTAACGCTAGCGGGGTACGAGCAGTACTTC. Protein sequence: CAWSVTLAGYEQYF. This chain connects TRBV30 to TRBJ2-7, with TRBD2 identical over 9 bases. The V gene's germline CDR1 is GTSNPN and CDR2 SVGIG (reference sequence). CDR3 length equals 14 residues. Trimming removed 0 bases from V and 4 bases from J; junction bases left unmatched: 4.

V and J are TRBV11-3 and TRBJ2-1; the match to TRBD1 covers 8 bases. The CDR3 extends over 15 amino acids. Germline-derived CDR1 and CDR2 are SGHNT and YENEEA. Unmatched junction bases numbered 4, after V lost 4 bases and J lost 2 bases. CDR3 nucleotides: TGTGCCAGCAGCTCGGACAGGGTGGCCTACAATGAGCAGTTCTTC. Translated: CASSSDRVAYNEQFF.

The rearrangement joins TRBV27 to TRBJ1-4; tentative D call: TRBD1 (5 bases). The CDR3 extends over 15 amino acids. Trimming shortened V by 4 bases and J by 8 bases, and 17 bases separated the two germline ends. The V gene's germline CDR1 is MNHEY and CDR2 SMNVEV (reference sequence). The CDR3 nucleotides are TGTGCCAGCAGTTACGGGGGACGCGCTACCGAAAAACTGTTTTTT. This translates into CASSYGGRATEKLFF.

J is TRBJ2-1 and V is TRBV4-3; 9 nucleotides align to TRBD2. This CDR3 is 20 amino acids long. V shed 4 bases and J 9 bases; nucleotides not matched to a gene: 25. Per the germline V gene, CDR1 is LGHNA and CDR2 is YSLEER. CDR3 DNA: TGCGCCAGCAGCCCGAACCCAGGGGCGGGTAGGGGGACTAGCCGCCTTGAGCAGTTCTTC. The encoded protein is CASSPNPGAGRGTSRLEQFF.

This chain links TRBV29-1 with TRBJ2-3, with D perhaps TRBD2 (6 bases). V was clipped by 8 bases and J by 1 base, with 16 bases between them. This CDR3 has 14 amino acids. Germline CDR1 is SQVTM and CDR2 is ANQGSEA. CDR3 DNA sequence: TGCAGCTCTGGGGGAGGCGGACGCACAGATACGCAGTATTTT. This translates into CSSGGGGRTDTQYF.

The chain combines TRBV27 with TRBJ1-2; D may be TRBD1 (5 bases). The germline CDR1 and CDR2 sequences are MNHEY and SMNVEV (reference sequence). The CDR3 contains 14 residues. Between the trimmed V and J ends, which lost 6 bases and 0 bases, there was a span of 11 bases. As DNA, the CDR3 is TGTGCCAGCAGCGACAGTAACTCTAACTATGGCTACACCTTC. Its translation is CASSDSNSNYGYTF.

This chain joins TRBV27 and TRBJ2-1; a possible D gene is TRBD2 (5 bases). V was cut by 7 bases and J by 2 bases, with 12 bases left in between. CDR1 is MNHEY, CDR2 SMNVEV, per germline (reference sequence). CDR3 length: 14 residues. The CDR3 loop is CASTEVYPYNEQFF. CDR3 in DNA: TGTGCCAGCACGGAGGTTTACCCCTACAATGAGCAGTTCTTC.

V and J are TRBV28 and TRBJ2-1; 7 bases fit TRBD1. CDR1 and CDR2 from the germline V gene are MDHEN and SYDVKM. The CDR3 extends over 16 amino acids. Unmatched junction bases numbered 9, after V lost 6 bases and J lost 1 base. CDR3 residues: CASRSRDSGSYNEQFF. CDR3 bases: TGTGCCAGCAGATCTCGGGACAGCGGATCCTACAATGAGCAGTTCTTC. The complete variable domain, with remaining parts taken from reference TRBV28 and TRBJ2-1, reads DVKVTQSSRYLVKRTGEKVFLECVQDMDHENMFWYRQDPGLGLRLIYFSYDVKMKEKGDIPEGYSVSREKKERFSLILESASTNQTSMYLCASRSRDSGSYNEQFFGPGTRLTVL.

There are a few counts of this clone. V usage is TRBV7-2 and J usage is TRBJ2-3; no firm D call. Trimming took off 4 bases at V and 0 bases at J, with 14 bases between the two ends. The CDR3 is made up of 16 amino acids. Germline V gene data show CDR1 as SGHTA and CDR2 as FQGNSA. The CDR3 sequence: CASSSRRSPSTDTQYF. The DNA of the CDR3 is TGTGCCAGCAGCTCAAGACGGAGCCCTAGCACAGATACGCAGTATTTT.

This chain links TRBV7-9 with TRBJ2-5; D uncertain. The CDR3 has 14 amino acids. V lost 3 bases to trimming and J lost 0 bases, with 8 bases between them. Germline V gene sequence: CDR1 SEHNR, CDR2 FQNEAQ (reference sequence). CDR3: CASSFEAHQETQYF. CDR3 in DNA: TGTGCCAGCAGCTTTGAAGCTCACCAAGAGACCCAGTACTTC.